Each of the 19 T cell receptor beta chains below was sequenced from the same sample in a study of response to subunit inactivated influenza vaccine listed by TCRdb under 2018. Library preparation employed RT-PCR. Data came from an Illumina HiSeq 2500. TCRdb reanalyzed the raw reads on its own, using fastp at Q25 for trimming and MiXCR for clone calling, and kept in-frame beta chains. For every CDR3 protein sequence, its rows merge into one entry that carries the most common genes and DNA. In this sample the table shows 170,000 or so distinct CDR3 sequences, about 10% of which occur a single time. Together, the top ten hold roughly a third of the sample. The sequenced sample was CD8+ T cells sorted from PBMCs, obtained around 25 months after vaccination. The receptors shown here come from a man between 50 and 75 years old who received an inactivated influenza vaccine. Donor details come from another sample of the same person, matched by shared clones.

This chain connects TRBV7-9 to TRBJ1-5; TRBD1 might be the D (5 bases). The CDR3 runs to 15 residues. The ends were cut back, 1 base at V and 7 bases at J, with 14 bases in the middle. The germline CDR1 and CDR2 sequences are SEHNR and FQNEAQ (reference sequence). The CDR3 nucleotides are TGTGCCAGCAGCTTAGGTGGGGCCGGGGAACAGCCCCAGCATTTT. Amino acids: CASSLGGAGEQPQHF. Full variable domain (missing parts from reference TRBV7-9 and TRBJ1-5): DTGVSQNPRHKITKRGQNVTFRCDPISEHNRLYWYRQTLGQGPEFLTYFQNEAQLEKSRLLSDRFSAERPKGSFSTLEIQRTEQGDSAMYLCASSLGGAGEQPQHFGDGTRLSIL.

The CDR3 region is CSARDRTGYYGYTF. CDR3 bases: TGCAGTGCTAGAGATCGGACAGGGTACTATGGCTACACCTTC. The chain couples TRBV20-1 to TRBJ1-2; the match to TRBD1 covers 8 bases. Looked up from germline, CDR1 is DFQATT and CDR2 is SNEGSKA (reference sequence). This CDR3 is built from 14 residues. V lost 0 bases and J lost 3; bases outside the gene matches: 3.

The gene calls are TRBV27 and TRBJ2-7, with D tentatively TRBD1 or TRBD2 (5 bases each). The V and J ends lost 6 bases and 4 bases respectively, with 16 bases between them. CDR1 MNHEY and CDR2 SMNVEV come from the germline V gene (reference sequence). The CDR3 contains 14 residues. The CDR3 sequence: CASSPGTDGYEQYF. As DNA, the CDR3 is TGTGCCAGCAGCCCCGGGACCGACGGATACGAGCAGTACTTC.

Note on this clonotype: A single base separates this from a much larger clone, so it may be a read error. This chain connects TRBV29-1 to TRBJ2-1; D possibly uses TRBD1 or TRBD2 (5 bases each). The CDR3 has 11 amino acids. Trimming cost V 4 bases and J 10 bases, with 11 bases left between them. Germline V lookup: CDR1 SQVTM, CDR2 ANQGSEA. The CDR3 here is CSVGRGREQFF. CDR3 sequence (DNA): TGCAGCGTTGGACGGGGCCGGGAGCAGTTCTTC.

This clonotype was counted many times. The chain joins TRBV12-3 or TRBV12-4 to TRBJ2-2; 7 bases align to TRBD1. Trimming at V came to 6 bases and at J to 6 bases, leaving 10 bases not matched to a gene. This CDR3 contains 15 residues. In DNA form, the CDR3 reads TGTGCCAGCAGCTCACCAACAGGGGCGGCCGGGGAGCTGTTTTTT. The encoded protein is CASSSPTGAAGELFF.

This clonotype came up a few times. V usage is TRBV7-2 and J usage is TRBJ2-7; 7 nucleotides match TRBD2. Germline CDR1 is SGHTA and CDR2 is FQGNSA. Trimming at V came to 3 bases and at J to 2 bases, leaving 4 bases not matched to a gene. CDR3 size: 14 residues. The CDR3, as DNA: TGTGCCAGCAGCTTCGCTAGCGGAACCTACGAGCAGTACTTC. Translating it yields CASSFASGTYEQYF.

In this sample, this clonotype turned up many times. The CDR3 DNA is TGCGCCAGCAGCACTCCGGGACTAGCGGAGAGCTCCTACAATGAGCAGTTCTTC. This sequence encodes CASSTPGLAESSYNEQFF. The chain joins TRBV4-3 to TRBJ2-1; 11 nucleotides agree with TRBD2. J gave up 0 bases and V 5 bases, and 9 bases lay outside the gene matches. CDR3 size: 18 residues. Germline values: CDR1 LGHNA, CDR2 YSLEER.

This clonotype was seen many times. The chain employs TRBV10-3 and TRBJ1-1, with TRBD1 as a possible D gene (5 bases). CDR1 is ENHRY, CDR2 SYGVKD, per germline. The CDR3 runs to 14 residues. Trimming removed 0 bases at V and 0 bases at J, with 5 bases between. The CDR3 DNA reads TGTGCCATCAGTGAGTCAGGGGTGAACACTGAAGCTTTCTTT. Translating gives CAISESGVNTEAFF.

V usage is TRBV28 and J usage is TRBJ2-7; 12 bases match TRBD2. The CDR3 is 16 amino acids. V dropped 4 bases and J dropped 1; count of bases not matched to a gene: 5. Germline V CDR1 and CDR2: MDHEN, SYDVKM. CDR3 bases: TGTGCCAGCAGTTGGGGACTAGCGGGCGGGTCCTACGAGCAGTACTTC. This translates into CASSWGLAGGSYEQYF.

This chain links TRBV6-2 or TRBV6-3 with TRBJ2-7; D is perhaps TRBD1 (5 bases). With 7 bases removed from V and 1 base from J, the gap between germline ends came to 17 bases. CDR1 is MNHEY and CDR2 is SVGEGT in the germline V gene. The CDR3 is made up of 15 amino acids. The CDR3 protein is CASNLPEGESYEQYF. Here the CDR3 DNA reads TGTGCCAGCAACTTGCCGGAAGGGGAATCCTACGAGCAGTACTTC.

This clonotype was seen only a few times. In DNA form, the CDR3 reads TGCAGGGGGACTCGGGACACTGAAGCTTTCTTT. The encoded protein is CRGTRDTEAFF. V gene TRBV20-1 combines with J gene TRBJ1-1; D possibly corresponds to TRBD1 (5 bases). CDR3 size: 11 residues. Germline assignment: CDR1 DFQATT and CDR2 SNEGSKA (reference sequence).

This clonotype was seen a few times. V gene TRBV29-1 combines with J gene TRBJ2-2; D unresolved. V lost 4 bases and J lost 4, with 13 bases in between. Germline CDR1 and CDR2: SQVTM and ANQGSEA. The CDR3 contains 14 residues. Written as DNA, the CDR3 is TGCAGCGTTGTCGATAGGACGGGCACCGGGGAGCTGTTTTTT. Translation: CSVVDRTGTGELFF.

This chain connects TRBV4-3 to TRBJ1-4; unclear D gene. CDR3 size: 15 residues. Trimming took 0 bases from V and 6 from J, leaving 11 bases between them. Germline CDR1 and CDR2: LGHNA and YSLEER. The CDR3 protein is CASSQEWVVDEKLFF. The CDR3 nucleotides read TGCGCCAGCAGCCAAGAATGGGTAGTGGATGAAAAACTGTTTTTT.

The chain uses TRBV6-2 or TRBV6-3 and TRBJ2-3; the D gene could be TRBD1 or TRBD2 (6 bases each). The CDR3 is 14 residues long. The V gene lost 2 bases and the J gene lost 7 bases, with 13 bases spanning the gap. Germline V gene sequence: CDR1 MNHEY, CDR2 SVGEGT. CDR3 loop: CASSYRGEAYTQYF. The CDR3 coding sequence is TGTGCCAGCAGTTACAGGGGGGAGGCATATACGCAGTATTTT.

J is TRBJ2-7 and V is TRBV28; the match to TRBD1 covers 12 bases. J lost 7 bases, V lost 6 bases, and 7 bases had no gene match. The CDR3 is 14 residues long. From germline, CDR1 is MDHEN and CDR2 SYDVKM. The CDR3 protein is CASSAGQGAGEQYF. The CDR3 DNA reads TGTGCCAGCAGCGCGGGACAGGGGGCTGGAGAGCAGTACTTC. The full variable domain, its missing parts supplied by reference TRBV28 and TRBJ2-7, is DVKVTQSSRYLVKRTGEKVFLECVQDMDHENMFWYRQDPGLGLRLIYFSYDVKMKEKGDIPEGYSVSREKKERFSLILESASTNQTSMYLCASSAGQGAGEQYFGPGTRLTVT.

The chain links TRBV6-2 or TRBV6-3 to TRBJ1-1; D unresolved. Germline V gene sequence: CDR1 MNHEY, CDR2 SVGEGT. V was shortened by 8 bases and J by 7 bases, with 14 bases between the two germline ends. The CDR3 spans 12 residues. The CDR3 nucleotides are TGTGCCAGCGGGTACTTGCCAAGTGAAGCTTTCTTT. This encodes CASGYLPSEAFF.

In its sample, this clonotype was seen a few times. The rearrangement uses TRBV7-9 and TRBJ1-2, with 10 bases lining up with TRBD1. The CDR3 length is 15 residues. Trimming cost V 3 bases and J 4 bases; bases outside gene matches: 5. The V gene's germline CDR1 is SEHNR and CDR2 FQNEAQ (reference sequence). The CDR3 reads CASSFATGGGYGYTF. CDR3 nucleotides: TGTGCCAGCAGCTTCGCGACAGGGGGCGGCTATGGCTACACCTTC.

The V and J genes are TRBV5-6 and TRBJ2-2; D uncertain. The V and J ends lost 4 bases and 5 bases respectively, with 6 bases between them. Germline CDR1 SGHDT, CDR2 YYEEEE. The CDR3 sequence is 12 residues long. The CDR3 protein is CASSVRTGELFF. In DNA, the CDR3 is TGTGCCAGCAGCGTAAGGACCGGGGAGCTGTTTTTT.

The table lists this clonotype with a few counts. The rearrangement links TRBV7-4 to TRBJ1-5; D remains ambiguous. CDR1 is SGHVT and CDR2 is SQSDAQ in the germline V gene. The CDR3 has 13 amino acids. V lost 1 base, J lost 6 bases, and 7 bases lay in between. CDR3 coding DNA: TGTGCCAGCAGCTTAGGGGTGGGTCAGCCCCAGCATTTT. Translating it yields CASSLGVGQPQHF.